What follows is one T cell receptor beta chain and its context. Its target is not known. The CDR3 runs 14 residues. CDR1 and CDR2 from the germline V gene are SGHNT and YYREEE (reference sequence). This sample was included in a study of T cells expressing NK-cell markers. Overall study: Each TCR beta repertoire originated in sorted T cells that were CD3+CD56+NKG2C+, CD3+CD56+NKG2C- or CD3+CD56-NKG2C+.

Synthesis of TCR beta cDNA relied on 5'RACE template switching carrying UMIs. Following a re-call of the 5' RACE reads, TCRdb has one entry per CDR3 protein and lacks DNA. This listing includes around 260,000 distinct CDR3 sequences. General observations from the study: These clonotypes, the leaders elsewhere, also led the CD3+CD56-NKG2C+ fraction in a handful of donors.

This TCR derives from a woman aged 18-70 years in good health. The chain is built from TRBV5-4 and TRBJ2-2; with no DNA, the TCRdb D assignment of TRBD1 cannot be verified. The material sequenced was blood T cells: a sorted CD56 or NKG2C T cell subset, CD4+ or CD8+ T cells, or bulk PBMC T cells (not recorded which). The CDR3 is CASTKKGGTGELFF.